The 28 T cell receptor beta chains below all came from one sample that was sequenced in a study of T cells after yellow fever vaccination. TCRdb redid the calling of the 5' RACE reads with MiXCR, one entry per CDR3 protein. The sample lists a few hundred thousand distinct CDR3 sequences; roughly a sixth were seen once. The sequenced sample was PBMCs, obtained 5 days after the first yellow fever vaccination. Receptors were obtained from a man between 18 and 35 years old who received the YFV17D yellow fever vaccine.

The chain joins TRBV5-1 to TRBJ1-1; 7 bases are shared with TRBD1. The V gene end was trimmed by 4 bases and the J gene end by 0 bases; junction bases not matched to a gene: 6. Germline lookup yields CDR1 SGHRS and CDR2 YFSETQ. This CDR3 region has 15 residues. The DNA for the CDR3 is TGCGCCAGCAGCACGGGAGGGACAGTGAACACTGAAGCTTTCTTT. Amino acids: CASSTGGTVNTEAFF.

This clonotype was picked up a small number of times. This rearrangement joins TRBV20-1 to TRBJ2-1, with D perhaps matching TRBD2 (6 bases). CDR3 size: 15 residues. V was cut by 1 base and J by 2 bases, with 12 bases left in between. Germline values: CDR1 DFQATT, CDR2 SNEGSKA (reference sequence). CDR3 sequence (DNA): TGCAGTGCTAGAGGTGGGACTGTTACCTACAATGAGCAGTTCTTC. Its translation is CSARGGTVTYNEQFF.

This clonotype has only a few counts. This chain connects TRBV6-5 to TRBJ1-6, with unresolved D. This CDR3 is built from 16 residues. Trimming took off 2 bases at V and 11 bases at J, with 19 bases between the two ends. CDR1 is MNHEY, CDR2 SVGAGI, per germline. The CDR3 DNA sequence: TGTGCCAGCAGTTACAGGCCCCAAACACGAACGGCACCCCTCCACTTT. This translates into CASSYRPQTRTAPLHF.

This chain connects TRBV3-1 to TRBJ2-3; the D is unclear. The V gene's germline CDR1 is LGHDT and CDR2 YNNKEL (reference sequence). This CDR3 has 13 residues. Deletions cut 5 bases from V and 5 bases from J, with 11 bases between. CDR3 coding DNA: TGTGCCAGCAGCTTACGACTCGAAGATACGCAGTATTTT. Amino acid sequence: CASSLRLEDTQYF.

The rearrangement uses TRBV28 and TRBJ2-3; D could derive from TRBD1 or TRBD2 (5 bases each). Trimming pared 7 bases from V and 2 bases from J, leaving 19 bases between. This CDR3 is 16 amino acids long. Germline assignment: CDR1 MDHEN and CDR2 SYDVKM. CDR3 region: CASIQSGLVLTDTQYF. As DNA, the CDR3 is TGTGCCAGCATCCAATCGGGGCTAGTCCTCACAGATACGCAGTATTTT.

This clonotype was seen more than once but under ten times. The chain couples TRBV7-2 to TRBJ1-4; D remains ambiguous. Germline V gene lookup returns CDR1 SGHTA and CDR2 FQGNSA. The CDR3 is 15 residues long. V dropped 0 bases and J dropped 3 bases, with 8 bases sitting between them. CDR3 DNA: TGTGCCAGCAGCTTAGCGGGGAACGCTAATGAAAAACTGTTTTTT. It encodes CASSLAGNANEKLFF.

This clonotype was counted only a few times. The rearrangement joins TRBV7-9 to TRBJ1-3, with D hard to call. The V gene lost 7 bases and the J gene lost 1 base, with 11 bases spanning the gap. Germline V gene data show CDR1 as SEHNR and CDR2 as FQNEAQ (reference sequence). The CDR3 extends over 14 amino acids. The CDR3 DNA reads as TGTGCCAGCACCGCAGTCGGGTCTGGAAACACCATATATTTT. As protein: CASTAVGSGNTIYF.

This clonotype turned up a few times. V and J are TRBV5-1 and TRBJ1-2; D may be TRBD1 (6 bases). This CDR3 is 16 amino acids long. Germline values: CDR1 SGHRS, CDR2 YFSETQ. Trimming stripped 5 bases from V and 2 bases from J, with 19 bases between. The CDR3 loop reads CASRDAYRAGNYGYTF. CDR3 coding DNA: TGCGCCAGCAGGGACGCCTACAGGGCGGGAAACTATGGCTACACCTTC.

This rearrangement joins TRBV9 to TRBJ2-7, with TRBD1 identical over 11 bases. The CDR3 is 14 residues long. The V segment lost 3 bases and the J segment 6 bases; nucleotides outside the gene matches: 5. CDR1 is SGDLS, CDR2 YYNGEE, per germline. For the CDR3, the DNA is TGTGCCAGCAGCGCCGGACAGGGGGCTCTCGAGCAGTACTTC. It translates to CASSAGQGALEQYF. The entire variable domain, with the rest obtained from reference TRBV9 and TRBJ2-7, is as follows: DSGVTQTPKHLITATGQRVTLRCSPRSGDLSVYWYQQSLDQGLQFLIQYYNGEERAKGNILERFSAQQFPDLHSELNLSSLELGDSALYFCASSAGQGALEQYFGPGTRLTVT.

This clonotype was seen a few times. V and J are TRBV7-9 and TRBJ2-5, with TRBD1 identical over 7 bases. Germline V CDR1 and CDR2: SEHNR, FQNEAQ (reference sequence). Germline trimming cut 5 bases from V and 4 bases from J; bases unmatched to any gene: 10. The CDR3 is 15 amino acids. The CDR3 DNA reads TGTGCCAGCAGCCGTCGGCGACAGGGCGGAGAGACCCAGTACTTC. It encodes CASSRRRQGGETQYF.

In this sample, this clonotype turned up once. J is TRBJ1-6 and V is TRBV9; no clear D gene. V was shortened by 4 bases and J by 7 bases, with 12 bases between the two germline ends. The CDR3 length is 14 residues. Germline loops: CDR1 SGDLS, CDR2 YYNGEE. CDR3 nucleotide sequence: TGTGCCAGCAGCACGGCCTATTTCAATTCACCCCTCCACTTT. Translating it yields CASSTAYFNSPLHF.

In its sample, this clonotype was seen once. This chain joins TRBV7-2 and TRBJ2-3, with D perhaps TRBD1 or TRBD2 (7 bases each). Germline V gives CDR1 SGHTA, CDR2 FQGNSA. Trimming took 6 bases from V and 1 from J, leaving 14 bases between them. This CDR3 is 15 amino acids long. The CDR3 DNA is TGTGCCAGCAGGGGAGGGGGCGCCCGCACAGATACGCAGTATTTT. This gives the protein CASRGGGARTDTQYF.

This clonotype was seen more than once but under ten times. The chain carries TRBV11-3 and TRBJ2-3; D is unresolved. V lost 2 bases and J lost 5, with 11 bases in between. Germline V CDR1 and CDR2: SGHNT, YENEEA. The CDR3 has 14 amino acids. The CDR3 is CASSLSPLRDTQYF. CDR3 sequence (DNA): TGTGCCAGCAGCTTAAGCCCCCTGAGAGATACGCAGTATTTT.

The genes are TRBV27 and TRBJ2-7; D gene unclear. CDR1 and CDR2 (germline): MNHEY, SMNVEV (reference sequence). The CDR3 consists of 15 residues. The V and J ends lost 2 bases and 1 base respectively, with 12 bases between them. The CDR3 coding sequence is TGTGCCAGCAGTTTACGGCTTCGGAATTCCTACGAGCAGTACTTC. Protein sequence: CASSLRLRNSYEQYF.

This clonotype was counted only a few times. This sequence joins TRBV6-1 and TRBJ2-5; D gene uncertain. V lost 3 bases and J 1 base, leaving 9 bases between the germline ends. Germline CDR1 reads MNHNS; CDR2 reads SASEGT. This CDR3 spans 14 amino acids. The CDR3 protein is CASSEVQAQETQYF. The CDR3 bases are TGTGCCAGCAGTGAGGTGCAGGCCCAAGAGACCCAGTACTTC.

The chain links TRBV9 to TRBJ1-3; TRBD1 agrees at 7 bases. Germline CDR1 SGDLS, CDR2 YYNGEE. The CDR3 sequence is 15 residues long. V gave up 0 bases and J gave up 4 bases; unmatched junction bases: 4. This CDR3 is CASSVVGGSGNTIYF. CDR3 in DNA: TGTGCCAGCAGCGTAGTAGGGGGCTCGGGAAACACCATATATTTT.

This sequence joins TRBV21-1 and TRBJ1-4. TRBV21-1 counts as a pseudogene. The CDR3 has 16 amino acids. The chain's CDR3 is CASSKYHRATNEKLFF. The CDR3 DNA follows: TGTGCCAGCAGCAAATACCACCGGGCAACTAATGAAAAACTGTTTTTT.

This clonotype was found a few times. J is TRBJ2-3 and V is TRBV6-1; D is unresolved. The CDR3 runs 15 residues. Trimming removed 8 bases at V and 0 bases at J, with 15 bases between. The germline gives CDR1 MNHNS, CDR2 SASEGT. Here the CDR3 DNA reads TGTGCCAGCGAAGACTCCTCTCCTAGCACAGATACGCAGTATTTT. It translates to CASEDSSPSTDTQYF.

Only a few counts were recorded for this clonotype. The rearrangement joins TRBV6-6 to TRBJ1-5, with D uncertain. V lost 4 bases, J lost 9 bases, and 13 bases lay in between. The CDR3 has 13 amino acids. Germline V gene sequence: CDR1 MNHNY, CDR2 SVGAGI (reference sequence). CDR3 amino acids: CASSSEVGVPQHF. The CDR3 DNA reads TGTGCCAGCAGTTCAGAGGTCGGCGTGCCCCAGCATTTT.

In this sample, this clonotype turned up a few times. V is TRBV5-8 and J is TRBJ2-7; D not certain. Germline V gives CDR1 SGHTS, CDR2 YDEGEE. V lost 6 bases and J lost 2, with 12 bases in between. The CDR3 covers 13 residues. The CDR3 DNA reads TGTGCCAGCACGAGGATAGCTCCCTACGAGCAGTACGTC. Translating gives CASTRIAPYEQYV.

In this sample, this clonotype turned up a few times. The chain is built from TRBV20-1 and TRBJ1-1; possibly TRBD1 for D (6 bases). The V gene's germline CDR1 is DFQATT and CDR2 SNEGSKA (reference sequence). The CDR3 is made up of 14 amino acids. V lost 3 bases to trimming and J lost 6 bases, with 17 bases between them. CDR3 residues: CSASARPRGPEAFF. CDR3 coding DNA: TGCAGTGCTAGCGCTCGACCCAGGGGACCTGAAGCTTTCTTT.

In its sample, this clonotype was seen a few times. The chain uses TRBV12-3 or TRBV12-4 and TRBJ1-1; D is ambiguous. This CDR3 comprises 14 residues. Trimming pared 6 bases from V and 3 bases from J, leaving 14 bases between. The CDR3 DNA is TGTGCCAGCAGCAACTTTGGTCGTGACACTGAAGCTTTCTTT. Residues: CASSNFGRDTEAFF.

The chain recombines TRBV6-2 or TRBV6-3 with TRBJ2-7; D unresolved. V shed 2 bases and J shed 6 bases, with 14 bases lying between them. The CDR3 loop spans 14 amino acids. CDR1 and CDR2 (germline): MNHEY, SVGEGT. For the CDR3, the DNA is TGTGCCAGCAGTTACCCGAGGATGGGGTCCGAGCAGTACGTC. This translates into CASSYPRMGSEQYV.

V is TRBV3-1 and J is TRBJ1-2; D is unresolved. V was cut by 3 bases and J by 8 bases, with 10 bases left in between. Germline V lookup: CDR1 LGHDT, CDR2 YNNKEL (reference sequence). The CDR3 totals 12 residues. CDR3 coding DNA: TGTGCCAGCAGCCAGACCACGGCGGGCTACACCTTC. As protein: CASSQTTAGYTF.

The chain couples TRBV11-3 to TRBJ2-5, with 9 bases fitting TRBD1. In germline, CDR1 is SGHNT, CDR2 YENEEA. This CDR3 has 14 residues. V was pared by 5 bases and J by 7 bases, with 8 bases of the junction left unmatched. Written as DNA, the CDR3 is TGTGCCAGCAGCCTCGGACAGGGGTTAGGGACCCAGTACTTC. Translated, it gives CASSLGQGLGTQYF.

Many counts were recorded for this clonotype. This sequence joins TRBV12-3 or TRBV12-4 and TRBJ1-1; D is perhaps TRBD1 (6 bases). The CDR3 has 13 amino acids. The ends were cut back, 7 bases at V and 5 bases at J, with 14 bases in the middle. The CDR3: CASNSGGWTEAFF. The CDR3 DNA reads TGTGCCAGCAACTCTGGGGGCTGGACTGAAGCTTTCTTT.

This clonotype was seen more than once but under ten times. The chain employs TRBV7-3 and TRBJ2-2; perhaps TRBD2 as D (6 bases). V was pared by 5 bases and J by 3 bases, with 10 bases between. The CDR3 is made up of 14 amino acids. CDR1 and CDR2 from the germline V gene are SGHTA and FQGTGA. For the CDR3, the DNA is TGTGCCAGCAGCCAGGACTACCACACCGGGGAGCTGTTTTTT. Amino acids: CASSQDYHTGELFF.

V usage is TRBV5-1 and J usage is TRBJ1-6; D ambiguous. The CDR3 contains 15 residues. Deletions cut 0 bases from V and 5 bases from J, with 9 bases between. Germline V gives CDR1 SGHRS, CDR2 YFSETQ. The CDR3 region is CASSLDSSNNSPLHF. The CDR3 DNA reads TGCGCCAGCAGCTTGGACAGTAGCAATAATTCACCCCTCCACTTT.